This is a list of T cell receptor beta chains from one sample in a study of blood T cell repertoires in COVID-19. Sequenced by immunoSEQ multiplex PCR; TCRdb stores in-frame clones only, minus some. The data show about 160,000 clones, with 84% seen just once and roughly 8% held by the top ten. Source material: peripheral blood. The receptors originated from a man between 40 and 49 years old who had recovered from COVID-19. Both conserved end residues are part of each CDR3. A D gene is named only where the DNA matches it firmly. Only some rows state a clone size, as once, few, many or a class for expanded clones.

>-|TRBV4-3|TRBJ1-6|few
TGCGCCAGCAGCCAAGTAAATTCACCCCTCCACTTT
CASSQVNSPLHF
>TRBD1|TRBV6-2/TRBV6-3|TRBJ1-6|-
TGTGCCAGCAGCCCGCCGGGACAGTATAATTCACCCCTCCACTTT
CASSPPGQYNSPLHF
>-|TRBV7-8|TRBJ2-5|once
TGTGCCAGCAGCTTAAGAACCCGGGAGACCCAGTACTTC
CASSLRTRETQYF
>-|TRBV25-1|TRBJ1-1|few
TGTGCCAGCAGTGAATATATTCGAGGTGAAGCTTTCTTT
CASSEYIRGEAFF
>-|TRBV7-2|TRBJ2-5|few
TGTGCCAGCAGCTTAGCGGGGGGATTTCTGAAGACCCAGTACTTC
CASSLAGGFLKTQYF
>TRBD2|TRBV9|TRBJ2-1|-
TGTGCCAGCAGCTATAGCGGGACCTACAATGAGCAGTTCTTC
CASSYSGTYNEQFF
>-|TRBV4-2|TRBJ2-3|once
TGTGCCAGCAGCCAAGGATCTGAAGGGGCCCCCACAGATACGCAGTATTTT
CASSQGSEGAPTDTQYF
>-|TRBV6-5|TRBJ2-1|-
TGTGCCAGCAGGGACTACCAATCCTACAATGAGCAGTTCTTC
CASRDYQSYNEQFF
>-|TRBV9|TRBJ1-3|-
TGTGCCAGCGGGCACAGGGGAAACACCATATATTTT
CASGHRGNTIYF
>-|TRBV2|TRBJ1-5|-
TGTGCCAGCAGTGAGGGTACAGGGTTGGGGCCCCAGCATTTT
CASSEGTGLGPQHF